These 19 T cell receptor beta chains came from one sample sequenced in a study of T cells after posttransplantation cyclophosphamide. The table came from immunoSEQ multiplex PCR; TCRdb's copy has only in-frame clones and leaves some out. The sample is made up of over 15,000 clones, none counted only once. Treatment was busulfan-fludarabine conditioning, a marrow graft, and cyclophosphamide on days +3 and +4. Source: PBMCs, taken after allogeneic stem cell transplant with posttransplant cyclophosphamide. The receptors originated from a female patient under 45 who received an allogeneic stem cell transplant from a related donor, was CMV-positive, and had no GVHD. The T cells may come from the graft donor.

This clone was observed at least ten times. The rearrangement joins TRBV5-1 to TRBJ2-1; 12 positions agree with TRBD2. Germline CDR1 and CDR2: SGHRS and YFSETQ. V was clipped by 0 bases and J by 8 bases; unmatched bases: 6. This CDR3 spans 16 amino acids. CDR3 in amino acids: CASSLGTSGGRDEQFF. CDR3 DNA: TGCGCCAGCAGCTTGGGAACTAGCGGGGGGAGGGATGAGCAGTTCTTC.

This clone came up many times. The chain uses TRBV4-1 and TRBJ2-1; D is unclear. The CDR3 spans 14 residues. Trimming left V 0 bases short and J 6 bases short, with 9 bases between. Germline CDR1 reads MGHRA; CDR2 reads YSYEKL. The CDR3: CASSQERASNEQFF. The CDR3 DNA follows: TGCGCCAGCAGCCAAGAACGAGCTAGCAATGAGCAGTTCTTC.

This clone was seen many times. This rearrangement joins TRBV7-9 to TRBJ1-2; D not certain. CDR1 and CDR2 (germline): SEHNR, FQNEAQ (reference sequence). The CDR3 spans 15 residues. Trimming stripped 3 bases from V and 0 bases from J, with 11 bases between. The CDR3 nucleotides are TGTGCCAGCAGCTTGGGCACGACCACTAACTATGGCTACACCTTC. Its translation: CASSLGTTTNYGYTF.

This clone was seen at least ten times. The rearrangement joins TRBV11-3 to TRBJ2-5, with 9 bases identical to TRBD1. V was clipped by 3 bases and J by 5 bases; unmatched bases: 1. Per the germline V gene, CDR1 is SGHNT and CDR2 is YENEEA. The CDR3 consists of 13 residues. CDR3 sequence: CASSFGQGETQYF. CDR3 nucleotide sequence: TGTGCCAGCAGCTTCGGACAGGGGGAGACCCAGTACTTC.

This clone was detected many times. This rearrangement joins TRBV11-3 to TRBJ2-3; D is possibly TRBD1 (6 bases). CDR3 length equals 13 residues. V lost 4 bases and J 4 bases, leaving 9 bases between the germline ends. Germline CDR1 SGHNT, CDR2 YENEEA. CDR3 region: CASSSGAADTQYF. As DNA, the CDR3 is TGTGCCAGCAGCTCAGGGGCTGCAGATACGCAGTATTTT.

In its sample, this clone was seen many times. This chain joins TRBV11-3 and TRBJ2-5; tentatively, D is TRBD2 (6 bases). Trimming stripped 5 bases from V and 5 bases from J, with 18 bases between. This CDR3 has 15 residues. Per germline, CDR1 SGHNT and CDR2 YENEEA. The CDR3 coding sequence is TGTGCCAGCAGCCTGGATGGGGGGACCGGTGAGACCCAGTACTTC. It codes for CASSLDGGTGETQYF.

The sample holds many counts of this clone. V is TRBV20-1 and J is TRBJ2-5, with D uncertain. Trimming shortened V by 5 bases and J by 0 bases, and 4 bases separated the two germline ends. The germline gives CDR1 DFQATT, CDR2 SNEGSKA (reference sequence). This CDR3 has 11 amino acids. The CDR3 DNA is TGCAGTGCTCAGTACCAAGAGACCCAGTACTTC. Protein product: CSAQYQETQYF.

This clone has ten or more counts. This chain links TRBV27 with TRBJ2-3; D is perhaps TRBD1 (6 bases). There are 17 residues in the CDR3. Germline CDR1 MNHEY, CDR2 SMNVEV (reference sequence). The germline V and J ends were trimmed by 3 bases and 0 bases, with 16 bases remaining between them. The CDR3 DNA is TGTGCCAGCAGTTTTACCATAACAGGGTCTAGCACAGATACGCAGTATTTT. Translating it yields CASSFTITGSSTDTQYF.

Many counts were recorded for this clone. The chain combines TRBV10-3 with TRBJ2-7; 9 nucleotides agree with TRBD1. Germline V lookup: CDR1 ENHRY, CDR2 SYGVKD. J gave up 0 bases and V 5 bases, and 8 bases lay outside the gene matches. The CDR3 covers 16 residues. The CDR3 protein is CAISPSPGQGSYEQYF. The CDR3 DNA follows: TGTGCCATCAGTCCTTCGCCGGGACAGGGCTCCTACGAGCAGTACTTC.

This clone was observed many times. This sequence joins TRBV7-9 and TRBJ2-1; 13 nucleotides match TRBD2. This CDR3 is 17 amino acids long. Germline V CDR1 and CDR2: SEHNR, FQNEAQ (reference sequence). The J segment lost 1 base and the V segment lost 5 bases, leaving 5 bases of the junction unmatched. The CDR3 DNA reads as TGTGCCAGCAGCCCTGGACTAGCGGGAGTTTCCTACAATGAGCAGTTCTTC. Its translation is CASSPGLAGVSYNEQFF.

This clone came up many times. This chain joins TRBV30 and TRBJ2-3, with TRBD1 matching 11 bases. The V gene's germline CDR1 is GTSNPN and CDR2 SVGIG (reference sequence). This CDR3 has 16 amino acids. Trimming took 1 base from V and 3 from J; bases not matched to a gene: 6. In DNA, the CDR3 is TGTGCCTGGAGTGCCCTCGGGACAGGGGGTACAGATACGCAGTATTTT. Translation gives CAWSALGTGGTDTQYF.

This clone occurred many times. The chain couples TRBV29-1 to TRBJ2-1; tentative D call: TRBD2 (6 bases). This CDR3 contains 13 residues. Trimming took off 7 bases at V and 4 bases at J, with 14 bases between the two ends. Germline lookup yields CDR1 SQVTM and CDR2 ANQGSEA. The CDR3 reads CSGLATTYNEQFF. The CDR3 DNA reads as TGCAGCGGTCTAGCGACAACTTACAATGAGCAGTTCTTC.

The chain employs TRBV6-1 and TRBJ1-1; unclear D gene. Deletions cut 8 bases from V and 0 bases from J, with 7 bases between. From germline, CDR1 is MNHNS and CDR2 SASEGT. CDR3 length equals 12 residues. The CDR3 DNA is TGTGCCAGCGCAACAGTGAACACTGAAGCTTTCTTT. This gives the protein CASATVNTEAFF.

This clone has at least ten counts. The CDR3 is CASSPREVSYEQYF. CDR3 nucleotide sequence: TGTGCCAGTAGCCCTCGGGAGGTCTCCTACGAGCAGTACTTC. The J gene is TRBJ2-7, the V gene TRBV19; 7 bases fit TRBD2. Germline V lookup: CDR1 LNHDA, CDR2 SQIVND (reference sequence). The CDR3 loop spans 14 amino acids. J was trimmed by 0 bases and V by 6 bases; bases with no gene match: 5.

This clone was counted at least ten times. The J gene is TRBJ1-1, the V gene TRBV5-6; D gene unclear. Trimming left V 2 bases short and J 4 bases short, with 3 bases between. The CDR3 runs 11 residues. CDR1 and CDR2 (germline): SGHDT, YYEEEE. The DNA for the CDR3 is TGTGCCAGCAGCTTCTCCACTGAAGCTTTCTTT. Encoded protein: CASSFSTEAFF.

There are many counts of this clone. DNA for the CDR3: TGTGCCAGCAGCCTGTCCCCAGGGGCTGAAGCTTTCTTT. Translating gives CASSLSPGAEAFF. The chain links TRBV14 to TRBJ1-1; possible D gene TRBD1, 6 bases. Germline lookup yields CDR1 SGHDN and CDR2 FVKESK. The V and J ends lost 4 bases and 6 bases respectively, with 12 bases between them. This CDR3 contains 13 residues.

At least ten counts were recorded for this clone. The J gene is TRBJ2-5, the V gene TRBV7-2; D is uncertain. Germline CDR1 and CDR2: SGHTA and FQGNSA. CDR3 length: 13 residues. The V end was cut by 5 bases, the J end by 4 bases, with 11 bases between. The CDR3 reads CASSRESRETQYF. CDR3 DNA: TGTGCCAGCAGCAGAGAGTCGCGAGAGACCCAGTACTTC.

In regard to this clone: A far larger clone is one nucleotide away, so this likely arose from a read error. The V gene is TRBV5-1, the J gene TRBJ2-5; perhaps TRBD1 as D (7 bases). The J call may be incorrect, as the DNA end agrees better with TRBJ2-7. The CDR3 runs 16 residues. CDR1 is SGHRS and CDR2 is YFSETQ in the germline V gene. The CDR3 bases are TGCGCCAGCAGTTCTCGGTGGACAGGAGGGACCTACGAGCAGTACTTC. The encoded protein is CASSSRWTGGTYEQYF.

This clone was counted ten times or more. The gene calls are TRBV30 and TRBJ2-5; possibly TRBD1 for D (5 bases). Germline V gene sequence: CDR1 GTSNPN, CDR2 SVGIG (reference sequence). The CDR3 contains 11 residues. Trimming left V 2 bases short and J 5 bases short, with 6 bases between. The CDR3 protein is CAWSPGETQYF. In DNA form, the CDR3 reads TGTGCCTGGAGTCCAGGGGAGACCCAGTACTTC. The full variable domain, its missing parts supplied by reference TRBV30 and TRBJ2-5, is SQTIHQWPATLVQPVGSPLSLECTVEGTSNPNLYWYRQAAGRGLQLLFYSVGIGQISSEVPQNLSASRPQDRQFILSSKKLLLSDSGFYLCAWSPGETQYFGPGTRLLVL.